Listed below are T cell receptor beta chains from one sample, sequenced in a study of blood T cell repertoires in COVID-19. TCRdb keeps only in-frame clones here, not all; method: immunoSEQ multiplex PCR. This sample has approximately 92,000 clones, with about two thirds found just once. Specimen: peripheral blood. Source of these receptors: a woman aged 55-70 years in a cohort sampled during active or convalescent COVID-19. CDR3s include the opening cysteine and the closing phenylalanine or tryptophan. The D gene is left open where the match is weak. Rows give clone size only sometimes, using once, few, many, or a class for an expanded clone.

D gene	V gene	clone size	J gene	CDR3 DNA	CDR3 protein
.	TRBV4-2	.	TRBJ2-7	TGTGCCAGCAGCCAAGATCAGGGGGGTTCCTACGAGCAGTACTTC	CASSQDQGGSYEQYF
TRBD1	TRBV2	.	TRBJ1-4	TGTGCCAGCAGTGGGGGCAGGGGGAGCGTAACTAATGAAAAACTGTTTTTT	CASSGGRGSVTNEKLFF
.	TRBV7-3	.	TRBJ2-1	TGTGCCAGCAGGTCGGGGTCAAGCTCCTACAATGAGCAGTTCTTC	CASRSGSSSYNEQFF
TRBD2	TRBV29-1	few	TRBJ2-3	TGCAGCCAGAGCGGGGGGATCTCAGATACGCAGTATTTT	CSQSGGISDTQYF
TRBD1	TRBV7-3	.	TRBJ2-7	TGTGCCAGCAGCCTCATGGGACAGGGGTCCTACGAGCAGTACTTC	CASSLMGQGSYEQYF
TRBD2	TRBV25-1	many	TRBJ2-1	TGTGCCAGCAGTGAAGAGGGACTAGGGCAGTTCTTC	CASSEEGLGQFF
.	TRBV9	.	TRBJ2-1	TGTGCCAGCAGCGTTGGAGGGCCCGCCTACAATGAGCAGTTCTTC	CASSVGGPAYNEQFF
.	TRBV6-5	.	TRBJ1-1	TGTGCCAGCAGGCGAACTGATCGGAACACTGAAGCTTTCTTT	CASRRTDRNTEAFF
.	TRBV4-1	.	TRBJ1-1	TGCGCCAGCAGCCAAGACAGGAGAGGGACTGAAGCTTTCTTT	CASSQDRRGTEAFF
.	TRBV25-1	.	TRBJ1-5	TGTGCCAGCAGTCCTCCGGGTGGCCGGAGCAATCAGCCCCAGCATTTT	CASSPPGGRSNQPQHF
.	TRBV7-2	once	TRBJ2-7	TGTGCCAGCAGCTTCTTCGGGGGACGCTCCTACGAGCAGTACTTC	CASSFFGGRSYEQYF
TRBD1	TRBV18	few	TRBJ1-2	TGTGCCAGCTCACCGGGGACAGGGGGCAACTATGGCTACACCTTC	CASSPGTGGNYGYTF
TRBD1	TRBV6-6	.	TRBJ2-3	TGTGCCAGCAGTACAGGACAGGGTAGGATAGATACGCAGTATTTT	CASSTGQGRIDTQYF
.	TRBV27	.	TRBJ1-1	TGTGCCAGCAGTTTGAGGGGCAACAGGGTTGGGACTGAAGCTTTCTTT	CASSLRGNRVGTEAFF
.	TRBV7-2	.	TRBJ1-1	TGTGCCAGCAGCTTTGCGTCGGGGGGCGCGGGCACTGAAGCTTTCTTT	CASSFASGGAGTEAFF
.	TRBV7-2	many	TRBJ1-2	TGTGCCAGCAGTTATTCAGACTCTAACTATGGCTACACCTTC	CASSYSDSNYGYTF
.	TRBV5-8	.	TRBJ1-5	TGTGCCAGCAGCCTACGGGCCGGGATGGGGAATCAGCCCCAGCATTTT	CASSLRAGMGNQPQHF
.	TRBV7-2	.	TRBJ1-2	TGTGCCAGCAGCTTTGCGGGGCTAAATCGCTACACCTTC	CASSFAGLNRYTF
TRBD1	TRBV3-1/TRBV3-2	.	TRBJ2-7	TGTGCCAGCAGCCACAGTCAGGGGGACGAGCAGTACTTC	CASSHSQGDEQYF
.	TRBV4-1	.	TRBJ1-1	TGCGCCAGCAGCCAAGGTCTTCTCCGGAGAAACACTGAAGCTTTCTTT	CASSQGLLRRNTEAFF
.	TRBV5-5	.	TRBJ2-1	TGTGCCAGCAGCTTGGATCCAGGGCCTTTGTATAGCAATGAGCAGTTCTTC	CASSLDPGPLYSNEQFF
.	TRBV7-8	.	TRBJ2-5	TGTGCCAGCAGCAAACAGGTAGCCAACCAAGAGACCCAGTACTTC	CASSKQVANQETQYF
TRBD1	TRBV7-8	.	TRBJ1-3	TGTGCCAGCAGCTTTACGACAGGGAAGGCGGCTGGAAACACCATATATTTT	CASSFTTGKAAGNTIYF
TRBD1	TRBV19	.	TRBJ1-4	TGTGCCAGTAGTGAGACAGGGGAACCCGAAAAACTGTTTTTT	CASSETGEPEKLFF
TRBD2	TRBV24-1	few	TRBJ2-1	TGTGCCACCAGTAGCGGGGGACCTAGGTGGGATGAGCAGTTCTTC	CATSSGGPRWDEQFF
TRBD1	TRBV7-8	few	TRBJ1-6	TGTGCCAGCAGTGAACAGGGGGCCGGCAATTCACCCCTCCACTTT	CASSEQGAGNSPLHF
.	TRBV30	.	TRBJ2-2	TGTGCCTGGAGTCCCAGGGTGAACACCGGGGAGCTGTTTTTT	CAWSPRVNTGELFF